This T cell receptor beta chain originates from a study of cytomegalovirus exposure and HLA in healthy donors. Study-wide findings and caveats: Follow-up analysis later connected one missense variant in DCLRE1C with trimming of TCR beta V- and J-genes.

In the PCR, 60 Vbeta and 13 Jbeta primers were used. Measured with immunoSEQ multiplex PCR; TCRdb has only the in-frame clones, and not every one. The table shows 140,000 or so clones, with around 78% occurring only once. The count of this clone is one. The antigen is undetermined. The germline V gene encodes CDR1 SNHLY and CDR2 FYNNEI. Deletions cut 1 base from V and 4 bases from J, with 13 bases between. The CDR3 is made up of 15 amino acids. The clonotype comes from a woman aged 18 to 35 in good health and CMV-seropositive. The chain joins TRBV2 to TRBJ2-5, with TRBD2 as a possible D gene (6 bases). The source material was PBMCs. This chain's CDR3 is CASSEEATRAETQYF. DNA of the CDR3: TGTGCCAGCAGTGAAGAAGCGACTAGGGCAGAGACCCAGTACTTC.